Given below is one T cell receptor beta chain in context. Source study methods: Cell counts per sample came from amplifying reference gene primers. The assay was immunoSEQ multiplex PCR, and TCRdb's table has in-frame clones only and misses some. For V, J and clone size, that table is used; D and trimming come from the DNA. The data contain about 140,000 clones, 87% of them singletons. The record originates from a study of blood T cell repertoires in COVID-19. Study-wide background: Donors in the United States, Italy and Spain gave samples during acute or convalescent COVID-19.

In assigning cohorts, the study relied on participant-reported clinical history. Among Cohort 3 donors, those recovered had two negative PCRs, clearance, or symptom resolution. The receptor was isolated from a man aged 55 to 70 who had recovered from COVID-19. Sequencing input: PBMCs or T cells enriched from blood (not recorded which).

Here the CDR3 reads CASSLVQGADYGYTF. DNA of the CDR3: TGCGCCAGCAGCTTGGTGCAGGGGGCAGACTATGGCTACACCTTC. The rearrangement links TRBV5-1 to TRBJ1-2, with TRBD1 identical over 8 bases. V dropped 0 bases and J dropped 3; count of bases not matched to a gene: 4. The CDR3 has 15 residues. Germline-derived CDR1 and CDR2 are SGHRS and YFSETQ.